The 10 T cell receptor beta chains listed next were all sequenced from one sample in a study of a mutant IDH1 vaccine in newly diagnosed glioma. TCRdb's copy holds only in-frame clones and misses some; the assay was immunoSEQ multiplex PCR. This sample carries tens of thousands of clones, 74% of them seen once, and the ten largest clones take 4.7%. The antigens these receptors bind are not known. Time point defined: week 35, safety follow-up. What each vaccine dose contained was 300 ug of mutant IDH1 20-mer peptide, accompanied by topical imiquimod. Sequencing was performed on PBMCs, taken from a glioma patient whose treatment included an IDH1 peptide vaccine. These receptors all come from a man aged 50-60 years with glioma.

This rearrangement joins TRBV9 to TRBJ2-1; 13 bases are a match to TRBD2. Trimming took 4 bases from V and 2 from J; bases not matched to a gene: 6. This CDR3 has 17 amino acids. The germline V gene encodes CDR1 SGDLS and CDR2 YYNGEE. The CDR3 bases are TGTGCCAGCAGCCCACAAGGACTAGCGGGAGCCTACAATGAGCAGTTCTTC. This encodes CASSPQGLAGAYNEQFF.

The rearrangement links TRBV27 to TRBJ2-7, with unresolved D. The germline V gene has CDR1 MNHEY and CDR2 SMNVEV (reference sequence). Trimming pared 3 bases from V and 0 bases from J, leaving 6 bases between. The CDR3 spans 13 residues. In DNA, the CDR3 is TGTGCCAGCAGTTTCGGGTTCTCCTACGAGCAGTACTTC. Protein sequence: CASSFGFSYEQYF.

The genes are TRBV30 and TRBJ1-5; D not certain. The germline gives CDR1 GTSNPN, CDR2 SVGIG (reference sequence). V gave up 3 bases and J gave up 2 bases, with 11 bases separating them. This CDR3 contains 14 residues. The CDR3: CAWSQTEGNQPQHF. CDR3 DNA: TGTGCCTGGAGCCAGACCGAGGGCAATCAGCCCCAGCATTTT.

CDR3 sequence reads: CASSQDTYNEQFF. The CDR3, as DNA: TGCGCCAGCAGCCAAGATACCTACAATGAGCAGTTCTTC. The chain combines TRBV4-1 with TRBJ2-1; D is ambiguous. This CDR3 contains 13 residues. V was pared by 0 bases and J by 2 bases, with 2 bases between. Germline CDR1 MGHRA, CDR2 YSYEKL.

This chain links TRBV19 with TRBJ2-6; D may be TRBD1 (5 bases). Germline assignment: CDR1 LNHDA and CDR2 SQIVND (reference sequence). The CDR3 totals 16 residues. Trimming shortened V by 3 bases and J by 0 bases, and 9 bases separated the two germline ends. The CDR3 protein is CASSISDTSGANVLTF. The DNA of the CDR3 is TGTGCCAGTAGTATCTCGGACACCTCTGGGGCCAACGTCCTGACTTTC.

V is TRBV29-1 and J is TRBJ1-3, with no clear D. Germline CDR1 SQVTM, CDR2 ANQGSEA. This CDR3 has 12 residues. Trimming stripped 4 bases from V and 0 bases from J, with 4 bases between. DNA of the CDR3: TGCAGCGTTGCTACCTCTGGAAACACCATATATTTT. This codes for CSVATSGNTIYF.

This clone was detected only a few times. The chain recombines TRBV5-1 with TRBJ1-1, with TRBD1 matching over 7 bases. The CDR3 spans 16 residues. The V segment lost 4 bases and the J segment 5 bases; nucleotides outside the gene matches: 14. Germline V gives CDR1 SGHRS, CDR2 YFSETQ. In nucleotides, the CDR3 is TGCGCCAGCAGCCCCCCGAGAGGGGGCGGTAAGACTGAAGCTTTCTTT. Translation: CASSPPRGGGKTEAFF.

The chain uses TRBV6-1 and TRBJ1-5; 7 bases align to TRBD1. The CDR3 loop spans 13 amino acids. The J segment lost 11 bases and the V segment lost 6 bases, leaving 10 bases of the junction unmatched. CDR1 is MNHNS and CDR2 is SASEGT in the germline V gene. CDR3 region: CASRGQTLGTQHF. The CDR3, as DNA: TGTGCCAGCAGGGGACAGACGTTAGGGACCCAGCATTTT.

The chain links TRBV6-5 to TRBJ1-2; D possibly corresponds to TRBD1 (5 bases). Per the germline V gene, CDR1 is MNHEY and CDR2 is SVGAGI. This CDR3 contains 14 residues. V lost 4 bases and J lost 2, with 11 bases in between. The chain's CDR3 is CASSSGTRNYGYTF. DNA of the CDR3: TGTGCCAGCAGTTCTGGGACGCGGAACTATGGCTACACCTTC.

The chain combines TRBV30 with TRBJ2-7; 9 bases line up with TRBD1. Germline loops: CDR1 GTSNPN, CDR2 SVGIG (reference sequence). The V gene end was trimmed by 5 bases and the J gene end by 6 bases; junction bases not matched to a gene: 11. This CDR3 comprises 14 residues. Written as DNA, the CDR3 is TGTGCCTGGTCCCCCGGACAGGGGATGCGCGAGCAGTACTTC. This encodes CAWSPGQGMREQYF.